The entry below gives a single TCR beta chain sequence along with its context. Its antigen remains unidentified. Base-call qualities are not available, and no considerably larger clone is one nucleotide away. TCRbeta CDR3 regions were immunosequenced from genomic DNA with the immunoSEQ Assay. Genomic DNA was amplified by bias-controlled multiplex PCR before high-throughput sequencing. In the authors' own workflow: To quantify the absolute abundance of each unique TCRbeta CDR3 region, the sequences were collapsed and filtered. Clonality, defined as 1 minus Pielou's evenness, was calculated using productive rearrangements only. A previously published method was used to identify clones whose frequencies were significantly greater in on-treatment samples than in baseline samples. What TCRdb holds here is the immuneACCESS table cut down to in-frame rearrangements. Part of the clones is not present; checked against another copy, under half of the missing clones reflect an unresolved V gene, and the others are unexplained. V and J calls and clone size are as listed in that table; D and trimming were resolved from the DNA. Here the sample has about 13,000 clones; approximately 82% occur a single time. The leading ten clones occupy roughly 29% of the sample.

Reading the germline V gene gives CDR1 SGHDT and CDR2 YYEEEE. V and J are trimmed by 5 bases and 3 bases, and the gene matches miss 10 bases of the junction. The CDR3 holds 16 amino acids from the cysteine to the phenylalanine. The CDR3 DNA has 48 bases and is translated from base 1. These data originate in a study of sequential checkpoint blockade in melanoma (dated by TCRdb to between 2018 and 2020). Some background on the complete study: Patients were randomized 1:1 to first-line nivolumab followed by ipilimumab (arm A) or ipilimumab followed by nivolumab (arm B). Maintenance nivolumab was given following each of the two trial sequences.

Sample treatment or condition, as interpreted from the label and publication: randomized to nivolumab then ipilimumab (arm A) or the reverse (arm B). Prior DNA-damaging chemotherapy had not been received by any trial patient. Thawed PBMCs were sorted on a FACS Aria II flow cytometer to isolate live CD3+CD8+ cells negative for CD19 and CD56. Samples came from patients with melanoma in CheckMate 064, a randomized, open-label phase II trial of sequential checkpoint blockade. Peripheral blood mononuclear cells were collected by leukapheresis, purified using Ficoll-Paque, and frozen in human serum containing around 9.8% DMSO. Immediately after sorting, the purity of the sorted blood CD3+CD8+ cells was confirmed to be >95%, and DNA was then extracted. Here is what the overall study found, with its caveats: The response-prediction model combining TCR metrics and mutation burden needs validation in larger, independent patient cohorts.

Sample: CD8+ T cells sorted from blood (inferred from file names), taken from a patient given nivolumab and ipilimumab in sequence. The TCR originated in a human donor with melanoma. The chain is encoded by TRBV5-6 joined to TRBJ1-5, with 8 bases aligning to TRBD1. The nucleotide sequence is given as TGTGCCAGCAGTTATGCCGGGACAGGCTTCAATCAGCCCCAGCATTTT. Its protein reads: CASSYAGTGFNQPQHF.